The T cell receptor (beta chain) under discussion was sequenced for a study of CD8 T cells in Susac syndrome. Study as a whole: The Susac syndrome patients were therapy-naive, on corticosteroids, or on intravenous immunoglobulin alone at blood draw.

When the RNA was reverse transcribed, random hexamers were used with an input of roughly 0.45 to 1 ug. Amplification of TCR beta CDR3 by immunoSEQ multiplex PCR spanned 54 Vbeta and 13 Jbeta. TCRdb processed the immunoSEQ multiplex PCR reads anew with MiXCR; each CDR3 protein has one entry. The table shows 75,000 to 80,000 distinct CDR3 sequences, with around 94% occurring only once. A word on this clonotype: Its antigen is still unknown.

Study-wide points: In Susac syndrome, CD8+ expansion was highest in TEMRA and active disease. In total CD8+ repertoires, roughly 15 Susac-specific public clones were found, and several in CD8+ TEMRA repertoires.

The sample comprised CD8+ T cells from PBMCs. This receptor was obtained from a human donor with Susac syndrome.

The CDR3 is CASSLSRSGEETQYF. CDR3 sequence (DNA): TGTGCCAGCAGCTTAAGCCGTTCAGGGGAAGAGACCCAGTACTTC. The chain joins TRBV13 to TRBJ2-5, with a weak D call TRBD1 (6 bases). CDR1 is PRHDT, CDR2 FYEKMQ, per germline (reference sequence). The CDR3 consists of 15 residues. Deletions cut 2 bases from V and 3 bases from J, with 13 bases between. Full variable domain (rest looked up from reference TRBV13 and TRBJ2-5): AAGVIQSPRHLIKEKRETATLKCYPIPRHDTVYWYQQGPGQDPQFLISFYEKMQSDKGSIPDRFSAQQFSDYHSELNMSSLELGDSALYFCASSLSRSGEETQYFGPGTRLLVL.